This record covers a single T cell receptor (beta chain). This sample was included in a study of control samples from healthy donors and cancer patients. TCRdb's table, derived via immunoSEQ multiplex PCR, lists solely in-frame clones and lacks some. Among about 130,000 clones listed, less than 90% were seen once. Trimming shortened V by 2 bases and J by 7 bases, and 15 bases separated the two germline ends. The V gene's germline CDR1 is SGHNT and CDR2 YYREEE (reference sequence). The CDR3 has 14 residues. The clonotype comes from a man aged 18-30 years in good health. V and J are TRBV5-4 and TRBJ1-2; TRBD1 is a possible D gene (6 bases). Material: blood. CDR3 protein: CASSLPGQDFGYTF. The CDR3 DNA follows: TGTGCCAGCAGCTTACCGGGACAAGATTTTGGCTACACCTTC.